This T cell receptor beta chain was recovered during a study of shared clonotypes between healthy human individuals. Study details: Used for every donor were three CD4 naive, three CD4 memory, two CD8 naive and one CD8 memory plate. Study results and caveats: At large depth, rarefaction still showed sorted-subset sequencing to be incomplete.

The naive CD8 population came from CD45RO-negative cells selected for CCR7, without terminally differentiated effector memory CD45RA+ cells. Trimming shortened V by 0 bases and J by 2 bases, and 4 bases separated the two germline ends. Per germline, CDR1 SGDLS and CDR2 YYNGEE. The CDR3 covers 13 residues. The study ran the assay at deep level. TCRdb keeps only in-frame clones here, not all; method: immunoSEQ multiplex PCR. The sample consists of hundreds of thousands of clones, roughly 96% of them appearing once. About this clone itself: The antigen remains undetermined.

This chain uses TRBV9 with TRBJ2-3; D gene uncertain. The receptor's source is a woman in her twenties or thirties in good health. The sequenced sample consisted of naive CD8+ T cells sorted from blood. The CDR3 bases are TGTGCCAGCAGCGTAGGCCTCACAGATACGCAGTATTTT. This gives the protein CASSVGLTDTQYF.